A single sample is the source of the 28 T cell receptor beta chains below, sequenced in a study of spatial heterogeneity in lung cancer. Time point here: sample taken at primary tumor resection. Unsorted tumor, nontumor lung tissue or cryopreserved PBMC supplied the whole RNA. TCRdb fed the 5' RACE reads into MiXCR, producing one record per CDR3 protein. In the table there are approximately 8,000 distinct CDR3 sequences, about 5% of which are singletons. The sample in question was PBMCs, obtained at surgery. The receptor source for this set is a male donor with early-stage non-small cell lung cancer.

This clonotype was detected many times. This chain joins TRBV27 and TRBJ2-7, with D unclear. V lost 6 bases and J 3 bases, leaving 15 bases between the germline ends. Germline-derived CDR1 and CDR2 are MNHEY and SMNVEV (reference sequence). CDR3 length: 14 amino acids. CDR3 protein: CASSRGRSFYEQYF. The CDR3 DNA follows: TGTGCCAGCAGCAGAGGACGGAGCTTCTACGAGCAGTACTTC.

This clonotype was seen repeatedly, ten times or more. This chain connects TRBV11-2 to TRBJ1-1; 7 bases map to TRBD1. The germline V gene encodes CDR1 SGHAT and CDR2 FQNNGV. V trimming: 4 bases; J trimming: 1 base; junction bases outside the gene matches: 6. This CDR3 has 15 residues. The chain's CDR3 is CASSSQPGGNTEAFF. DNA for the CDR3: TGTGCCAGCAGCTCTCAGCCAGGGGGGAACACTGAAGCTTTCTTT.

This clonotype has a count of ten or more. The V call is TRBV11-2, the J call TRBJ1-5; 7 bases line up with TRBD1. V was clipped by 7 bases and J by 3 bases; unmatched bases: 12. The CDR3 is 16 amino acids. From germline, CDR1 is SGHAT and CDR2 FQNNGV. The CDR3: CASTPGRTGPNQPQHF. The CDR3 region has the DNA TGTGCCAGCACTCCCGGCAGGACAGGCCCCAATCAGCCCCAGCATTTT.

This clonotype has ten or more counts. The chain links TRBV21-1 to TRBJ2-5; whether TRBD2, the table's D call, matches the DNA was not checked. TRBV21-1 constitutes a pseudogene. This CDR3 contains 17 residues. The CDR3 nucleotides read TGTGCCAGCAGCAGGGAGGCTAGCGTGAAGTACCAAGAGACCCAGTACTTC. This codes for CASSREASVKYQETQYF.

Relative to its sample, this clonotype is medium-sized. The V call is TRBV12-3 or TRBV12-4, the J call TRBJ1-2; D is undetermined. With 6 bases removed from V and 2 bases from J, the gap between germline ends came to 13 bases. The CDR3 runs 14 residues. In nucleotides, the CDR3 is TGTGCCAGCAGCAGTCGGCAGTGGAACTATGGCTACACCTTC. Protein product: CASSSRQWNYGYTF.

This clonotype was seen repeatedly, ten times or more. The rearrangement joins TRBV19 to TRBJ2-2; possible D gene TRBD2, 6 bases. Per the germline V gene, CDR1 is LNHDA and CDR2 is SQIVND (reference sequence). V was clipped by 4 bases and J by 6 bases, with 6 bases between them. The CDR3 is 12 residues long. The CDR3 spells CASSTSAGELFF. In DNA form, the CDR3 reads TGTGCCAGTAGTACTAGCGCCGGGGAGCTGTTTTTT.

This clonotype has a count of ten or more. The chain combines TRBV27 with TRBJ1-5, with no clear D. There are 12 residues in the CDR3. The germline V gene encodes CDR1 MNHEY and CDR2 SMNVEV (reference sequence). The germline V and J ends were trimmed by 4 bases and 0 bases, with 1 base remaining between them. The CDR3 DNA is TGTGCCAGCAGTTATAGCAATCAGCCCCAGCATTTT. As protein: CASSYSNQPQHF.

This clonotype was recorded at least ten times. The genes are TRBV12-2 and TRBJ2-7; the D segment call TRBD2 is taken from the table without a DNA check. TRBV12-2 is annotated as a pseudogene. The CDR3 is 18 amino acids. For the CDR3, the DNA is TGTGCAAGTCGCTTGGGGGGTCGTCGGACTAGCGGTTCCTACGAGCAGTACTTC. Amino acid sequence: CASRLGGRRTSGSYEQYF.

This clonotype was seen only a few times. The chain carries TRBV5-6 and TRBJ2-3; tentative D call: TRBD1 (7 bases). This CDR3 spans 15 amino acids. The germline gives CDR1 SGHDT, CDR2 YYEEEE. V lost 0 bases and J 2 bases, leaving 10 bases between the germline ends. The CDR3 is CASSLAGGLTDTQYF. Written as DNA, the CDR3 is TGTGCCAGCAGCTTGGCAGGGGGACTCACAGATACGCAGTATTTT.

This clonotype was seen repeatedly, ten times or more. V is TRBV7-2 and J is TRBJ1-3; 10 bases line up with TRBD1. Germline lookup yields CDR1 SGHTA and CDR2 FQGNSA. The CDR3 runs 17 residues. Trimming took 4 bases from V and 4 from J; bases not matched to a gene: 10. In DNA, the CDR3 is TGTGCCAGCAGCTCCCAGCCGGGGACAGGGGCCGGAAACACCATATATTTT. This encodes CASSSQPGTGAGNTIYF. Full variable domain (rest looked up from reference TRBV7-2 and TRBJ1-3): GAGVSQSPSNKVTEKGKDVELRCDPISGHTALYWYRQSLGQGLEFLIYFQGNSAPDKSGLPSDRFSAERTGGSVSTLTIQRTQQEDSAVYLCASSSQPGTGAGNTIYFGEGSWLTVV.

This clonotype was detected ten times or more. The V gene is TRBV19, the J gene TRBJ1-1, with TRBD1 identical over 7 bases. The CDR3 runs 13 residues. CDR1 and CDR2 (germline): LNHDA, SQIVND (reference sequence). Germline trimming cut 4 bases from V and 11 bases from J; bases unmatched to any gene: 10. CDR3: CASSTTTGDGAFF. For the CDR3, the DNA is TGTGCCAGTAGTACCACAACAGGGGATGGGGCTTTCTTT.

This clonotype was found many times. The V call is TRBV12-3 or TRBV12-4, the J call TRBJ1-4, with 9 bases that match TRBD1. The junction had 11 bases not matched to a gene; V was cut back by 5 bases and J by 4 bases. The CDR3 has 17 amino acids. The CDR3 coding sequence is TGTGCCAGCAGTGCACCGGGACAGGGCTTTAGTAATGAAAAACTGTTTTTT. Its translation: CASSAPGQGFSNEKLFF.

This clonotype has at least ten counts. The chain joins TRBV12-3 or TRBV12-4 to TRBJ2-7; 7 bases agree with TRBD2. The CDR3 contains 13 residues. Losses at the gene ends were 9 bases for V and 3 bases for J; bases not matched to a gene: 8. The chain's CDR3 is CASGGGWLYEQYF. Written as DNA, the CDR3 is TGTGCCAGTGGGGGGGGTTGGCTCTACGAGCAGTACTTC.

CDR3: CASSWIAGGGETQYF. CDR3 sequence (DNA): TGTGCCAGCAGCTGGATAGCAGGGGGAGGAGAGACCCAGTACTTC. The chain carries TRBV7-6 and TRBJ2-5, with D possibly TRBD1 on 7 matching bases. Germline CDR1 SGHVS, CDR2 FNYEAQ. V was clipped by 4 bases and J by 4 bases, with 16 bases between them. This CDR3 comprises 15 residues.

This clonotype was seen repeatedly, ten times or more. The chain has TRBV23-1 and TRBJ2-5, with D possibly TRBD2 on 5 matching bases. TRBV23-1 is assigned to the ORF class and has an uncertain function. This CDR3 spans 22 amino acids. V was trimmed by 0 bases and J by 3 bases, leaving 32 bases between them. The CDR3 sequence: CASSQSQLAEGFWDSLEETQYF. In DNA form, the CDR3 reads TGCGCCAGCAGTCAATCGCAGTTAGCCGAGGGTTTTTGGGATTCCCTTGAAGAGACCCAGTACTTC.

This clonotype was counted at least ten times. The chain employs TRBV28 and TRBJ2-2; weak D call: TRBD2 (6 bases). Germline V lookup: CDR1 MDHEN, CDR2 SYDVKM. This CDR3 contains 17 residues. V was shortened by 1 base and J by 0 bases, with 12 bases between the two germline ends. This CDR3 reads CASSLFGGLANTGELFF. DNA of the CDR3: TGTGCCAGCAGTTTATTCGGGGGACTGGCGAACACCGGGGAGCTGTTTTTT. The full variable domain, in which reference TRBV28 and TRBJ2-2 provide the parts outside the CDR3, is DVKVTQSSRYLVKRTGEKVFLECVQDMDHENMFWYRQDPGLGLRLIYFSYDVKMKEKGDIPEGYSVSREKKERFSLILESASTNQTSMYLCASSLFGGLANTGELFFGEGSRLTVL.

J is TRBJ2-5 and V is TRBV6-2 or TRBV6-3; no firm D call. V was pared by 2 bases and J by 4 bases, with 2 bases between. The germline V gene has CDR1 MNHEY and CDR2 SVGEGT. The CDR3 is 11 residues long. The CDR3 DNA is TGTGCCAGCAGTTACGTAGAGACCCAGTACTTC. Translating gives CASSYVETQYF.

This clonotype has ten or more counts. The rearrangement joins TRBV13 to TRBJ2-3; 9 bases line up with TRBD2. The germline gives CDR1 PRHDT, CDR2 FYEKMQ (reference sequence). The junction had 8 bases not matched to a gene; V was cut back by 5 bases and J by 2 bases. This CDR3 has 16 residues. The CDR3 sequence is CASSTLAGEFTDTQYF. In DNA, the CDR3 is TGTGCCAGCAGCACCTTAGCGGGGGAGTTCACAGATACGCAGTATTTT.

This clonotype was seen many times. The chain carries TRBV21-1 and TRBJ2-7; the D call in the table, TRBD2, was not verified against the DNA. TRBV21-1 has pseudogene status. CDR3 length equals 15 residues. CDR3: CASRDRWTPRYEQYF. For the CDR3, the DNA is TGTGCCAGCAGGGACCGTTGGACTCCGCGGTACGAGCAGTACTTC.

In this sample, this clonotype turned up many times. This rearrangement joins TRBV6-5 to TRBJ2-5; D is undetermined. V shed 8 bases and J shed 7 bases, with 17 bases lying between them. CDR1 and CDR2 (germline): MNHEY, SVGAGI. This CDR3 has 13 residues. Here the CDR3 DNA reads TGTGCCAGCTCTGTACGTAGAAGTATGACCCAGTACTTC. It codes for CASSVRRSMTQYF.

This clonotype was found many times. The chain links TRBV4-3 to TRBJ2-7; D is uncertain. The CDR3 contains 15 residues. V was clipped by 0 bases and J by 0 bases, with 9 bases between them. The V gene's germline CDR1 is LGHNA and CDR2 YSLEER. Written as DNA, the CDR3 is TGCGCCAGCAGCCAAGAGAGGTTGGGCTCCTACGAGCAGTACTTC. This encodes CASSQERLGSYEQYF.

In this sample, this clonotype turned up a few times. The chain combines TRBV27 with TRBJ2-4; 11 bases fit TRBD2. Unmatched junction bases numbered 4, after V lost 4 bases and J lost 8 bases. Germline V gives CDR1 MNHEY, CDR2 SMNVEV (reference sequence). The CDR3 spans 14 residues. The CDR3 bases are TGTGCCAGCAGTTCACTAGCGGGAGTCGACATTCAGTACTTC. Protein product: CASSSLAGVDIQYF.

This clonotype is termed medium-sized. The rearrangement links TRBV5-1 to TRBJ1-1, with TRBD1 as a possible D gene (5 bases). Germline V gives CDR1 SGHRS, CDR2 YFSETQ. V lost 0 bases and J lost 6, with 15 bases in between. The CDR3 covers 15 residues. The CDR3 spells CASSLVGSGTSEAFF. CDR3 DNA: TGCGCCAGCAGCTTGGTAGGATCAGGGACGTCTGAAGCTTTCTTT. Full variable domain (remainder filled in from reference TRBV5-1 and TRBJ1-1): KAGVTQTPRYLIKTRGQQVTLSCSPISGHRSVSWYQQTPGQGLQFLFEYFSETQRNKGNFPGRFSGRQFSNSRSEMNVSTLELGDSALYLCASSLVGSGTSEAFFGQGTRLTVV.

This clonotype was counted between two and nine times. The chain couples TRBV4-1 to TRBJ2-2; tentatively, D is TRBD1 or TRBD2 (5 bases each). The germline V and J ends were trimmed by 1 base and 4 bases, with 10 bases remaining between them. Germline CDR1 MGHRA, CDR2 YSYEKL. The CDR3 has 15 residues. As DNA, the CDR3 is TGCGCCAGCAGCCAAGCCCGGGGACCCACCGGGGAGCTGTTTTTT. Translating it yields CASSQARGPTGELFF.

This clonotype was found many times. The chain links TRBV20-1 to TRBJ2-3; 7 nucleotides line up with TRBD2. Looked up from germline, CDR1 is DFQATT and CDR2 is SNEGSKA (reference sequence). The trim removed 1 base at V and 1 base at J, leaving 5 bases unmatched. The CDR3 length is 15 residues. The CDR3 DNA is TGCAGTGCTAGAGGTGGGCTAGCGGGCACAGATACGCAGTATTTT. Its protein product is CSARGGLAGTDTQYF.

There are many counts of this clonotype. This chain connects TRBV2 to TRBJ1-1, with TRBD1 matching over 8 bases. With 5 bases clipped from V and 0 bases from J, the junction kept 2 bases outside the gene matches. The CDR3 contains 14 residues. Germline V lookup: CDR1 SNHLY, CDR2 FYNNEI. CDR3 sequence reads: CASSRQGMNTEAFF. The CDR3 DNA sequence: TGTGCCAGCAGTCGACAGGGGATGAACACTGAAGCTTTCTTT.

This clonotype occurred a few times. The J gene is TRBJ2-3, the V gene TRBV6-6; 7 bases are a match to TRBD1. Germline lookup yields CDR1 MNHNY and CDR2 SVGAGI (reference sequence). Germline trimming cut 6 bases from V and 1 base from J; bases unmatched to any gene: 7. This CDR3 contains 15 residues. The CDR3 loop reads CASRPGQDRTDTQYF. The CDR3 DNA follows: TGTGCCAGCAGACCTGGACAGGATCGCACAGATACGCAGTATTTT.

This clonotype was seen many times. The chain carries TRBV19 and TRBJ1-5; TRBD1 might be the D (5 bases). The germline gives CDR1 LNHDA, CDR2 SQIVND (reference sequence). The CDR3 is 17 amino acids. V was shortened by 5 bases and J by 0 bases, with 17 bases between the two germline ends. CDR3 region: CASSPYPDTTSNQPQHF. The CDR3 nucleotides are TGTGCCAGTAGTCCCTACCCGGACACCACTAGCAATCAGCCCCAGCATTTT. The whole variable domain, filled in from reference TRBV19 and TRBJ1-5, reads DGGITQSPKYLFRKEGQNVTLSCEQNLNHDAMYWYRQDPGQGLRLIYYSQIVNDFQKGDIAEGYSVSREKKESFPLTVTSAQKNPTAFYLCASSPYPDTTSNQPQHFGDGTRLSIL.